This T cell receptor (beta chain) emerged from a study of blood T cells in healthy people across ages. The V end lost 8 bases, the J end lost 0 bases, and 32 bases lay between the germline ends. The CDR3 totals 20 residues. The germline V gene encodes CDR1 SGHTA and CDR2 FQGNSA. This clonotype was seen a few times. The target antigen is unknown. General study findings and limits: One million T cells yielded diversity estimates that were considered underestimates.

The authors ran a second PCR of about 6 to 11 cycles using a sample-barcoded 5' primer and a J-beta primer mix. In TCRdb, the 5' RACE reads were re-called with MiXCR into one record per CDR3 protein. The data show 1.5 million to 2 million distinct CDR3 sequences, 34% seen once. Sequenced material: blood. The sequence was collected from a woman younger than 45 in good health. V usage is TRBV7-2 and J usage is TRBJ2-7; D is perhaps TRBD2 (6 bases). The CDR3 coding sequence is TGTGCCAGCGGCCAGGACGGGGGTCGGGTGATGGGGCTTAGCTCCTACGAGCAGTACTTC. Its translation: CASGQDGGRVMGLSSYEQYF.